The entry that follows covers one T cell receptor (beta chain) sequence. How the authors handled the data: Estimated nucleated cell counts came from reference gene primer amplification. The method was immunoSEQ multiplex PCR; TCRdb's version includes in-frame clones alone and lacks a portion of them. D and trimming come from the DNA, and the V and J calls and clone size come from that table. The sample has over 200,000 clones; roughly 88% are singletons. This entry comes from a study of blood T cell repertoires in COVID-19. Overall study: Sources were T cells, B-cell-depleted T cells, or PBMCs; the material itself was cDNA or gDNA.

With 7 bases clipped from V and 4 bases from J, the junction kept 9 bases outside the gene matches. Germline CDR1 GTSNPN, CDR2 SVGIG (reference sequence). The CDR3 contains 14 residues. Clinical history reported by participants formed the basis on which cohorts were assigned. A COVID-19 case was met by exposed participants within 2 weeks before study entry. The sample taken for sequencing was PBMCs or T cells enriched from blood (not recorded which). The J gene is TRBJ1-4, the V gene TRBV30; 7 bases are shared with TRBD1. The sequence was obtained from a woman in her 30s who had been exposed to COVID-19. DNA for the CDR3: TGTGCCTCACAGACGGGACAGCGTAATGAAAAACTGTTTTTT. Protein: CASQTGQRNEKLFF. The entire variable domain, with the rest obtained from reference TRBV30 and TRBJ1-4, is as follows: SQTIHQWPATLVQPVGSPLSLECTVEGTSNPNLYWYRQAAGRGLQLLFYSVGIGQISSEVPQNLSASRPQDRQFILSSKKLLLSDSGFYLCASQTGQRNEKLFFGSGTQLSVL.